A selection of T cell receptor beta chains follows, all from one sample in a study of lymphopenia after photon versus proton radiotherapy. Clones were sequenced by immunoSEQ multiplex PCR, and TCRdb holds only the in-frame ones, with some missing. The sample holds roughly 40,000 clones; roughly 84% are singletons and the top ten take around a tenth. Sequenced material: peripheral blood, taken from a patient treated with proton-based radiotherapy. These receptors were obtained from a woman between 70 and 85 years old with pancreatic cancer. Some clones in this sample may be carry-over from other donors' samples. Each CDR3 is given with its conserved first and last residue. The D gene is left open where the match is weak. Clone size, where shown, is once, few, many, or a class for clones that have expanded.

J: TRBJ1-2
size: NA
D: TRBD1
V: TRBV28
DNA: TGTGCCAGCAGTTTGGCGGGACAGGGCGTACCCTATGGCTACACCTTC
CDR3: CASSLAGQGVPYGYTF

J: TRBJ1-2
size: NA
D: NA
V: TRBV19
DNA: TGTGCCAGTAGTATACGGGCAGATAACTATGGCTACACCTTC
CDR3: CASSIRADNYGYTF

J: TRBJ2-1
size: once
D: TRBD2
V: TRBV27
DNA: TGTGCCAGCAGCCCGGGACTAGCGGGGTCCTACAATGAGCAGTTCTTC
CDR3: CASSPGLAGSYNEQFF

J: TRBJ1-5
size: NA
D: NA
V: TRBV6-5
DNA: TGTGCCAGTAGTGGATCGCGGGAACAGCCCCAGCATTTT
CDR3: CASSGSREQPQHF

J: TRBJ1-6
size: NA
D: TRBD1
V: TRBV6-6
DNA: TGTGCCAGCAGTTCCGGGACAGAGGGTTCACCCCTCCACTTT
CDR3: CASSSGTEGSPLHF

J: TRBJ2-7
size: NA
D: TRBD2
V: TRBV7-2
DNA: TGTGCCAGCAGCTTAGAGCGGGGTAAAGTTTACGAGCAGTACTTC
CDR3: CASSLERGKVYEQYF

J: TRBJ1-1
size: NA
D: NA
V: TRBV5-1
DNA: TGCGCCAGCAGCTTGGTATCGACAATGACGGGGACTGAAGCTTTCTTT
CDR3: CASSLVSTMTGTEAFF

J: TRBJ2-1
size: NA
D: TRBD2
V: TRBV7-6
DNA: TGTGCCAGCAGCCCGAGGACTAGCGGTTTGGGCTACAATGAGCAGTTCTTC
CDR3: CASSPRTSGLGYNEQFF

J: TRBJ2-1
size: NA
D: TRBD2
V: TRBV6-1
DNA: TGTGCCAGCAGTGAGTCTAGCGGGGCGTACAATGAGCAGTTCTTC
CDR3: CASSESSGAYNEQFF

J: TRBJ2-3
size: NA
D: TRBD2
V: TRBV19
DNA: TGTGCCAGTAGTATAGGTAGCGGGGAAACAGATACGCAGTATTTT
CDR3: CASSIGSGETDTQYF

J: TRBJ2-3
size: NA
D: TRBD1
V: TRBV19
DNA: TGTGCCAGTAGTGACAGGGGCACCACAGATACGCAGTATTTT
CDR3: CASSDRGTTDTQYF

J: TRBJ2-3
size: NA
D: TRBD2
V: TRBV7-6
DNA: TGTGAGCGGGATGTTACGCAGTATTTT
CDR3: CERDVTQYF

J: TRBJ2-7
size: few
D: NA
V: TRBV18
DNA: TGTGCCAGCTCACCCCAGGTAGACGGGGCTGAGCAGTACTTC
CDR3: CASSPQVDGAEQYF

J: TRBJ2-3
size: once
D: TRBD2
V: TRBV19
DNA: TGTGCCAGTAGTATAAAGGCGGGAGAAATAGATACGCAGTATTTT
CDR3: CASSIKAGEIDTQYF

J: TRBJ2-1
size: NA
D: NA
V: TRBV5-4
DNA: TGTGCCAGCAGCTTGGGTGGTTTTAGCTCCTACAATGAGCAGTTCTTC
CDR3: CASSLGGFSSYNEQFF

J: TRBJ1-4
size: NA
D: TRBD1
V: TRBV7-8
DNA: TGTGCCAGCAGCTTAGCCGGGACAGGGGATGAAAAACTGTTTTTT
CDR3: CASSLAGTGDEKLFF

J: TRBJ2-4
size: NA
D: TRBD1
V: TRBV18
DNA: TGTGCCAGCTCACCTCCGGGACAGGGGCAAAACATTCAGTACTTC
CDR3: CASSPPGQGQNIQYF

J: TRBJ1-5
size: NA
D: TRBD1
V: TRBV19
DNA: TGTGCCAGTAGTGGACAGGGTACTCAGCCCCAGCATTTT
CDR3: CASSGQGTQPQHF

J: TRBJ1-2
size: NA
D: NA
V: TRBV1
DNA: TGCACCAGCAGCCAGCTAAGTGGCGGGGGCCTTCGAGGCTACACCTTC
CDR3: CTSSQLSGGGLRGYTF

J: TRBJ1-5
size: NA
D: NA
V: TRBV28
DNA: TGTGCCAGCACCCCGCTACTCTGGAGAGGTAGCAATCAGCCCCAGCATTTT
CDR3: CASTPLLWRGSNQPQHF

J: TRBJ1-5
size: NA
D: NA
V: TRBV4-3
DNA: TGCGCCAGCAGCCAAGTTCGGGGGGCTCGCAATCAGCCCCAGCATTTT
CDR3: CASSQVRGARNQPQHF

J: TRBJ1-2
size: NA
D: NA
V: TRBV11-2
DNA: TGTGCCAGCAGGACACTCGCTGGATATGGCTACACCTTC
CDR3: CASRTLAGYGYTF

J: TRBJ2-2
size: NA
D: TRBD1
V: TRBV10-1
DNA: TGCGCCAGCAGACCCGGGACAGGGAACACCGGGGAGCTGTTTTTT
CDR3: CASRPGTGNTGELFF

J: TRBJ2-5
size: once
D: NA
V: TRBV5-5
DNA: TGTGCCAGCAGCTCCGCAACTAGGCTCGAGACCCAGTACTTC
CDR3: CASSSATRLETQYF

J: TRBJ2-7
size: NA
D: NA
V: TRBV28
DNA: TGTGCCAGCAGTCCAACAGGGAAATCCTACGAGCAGTACTTC
CDR3: CASSPTGKSYEQYF

J: TRBJ1-1
size: NA
D: NA
V: TRBV2
DNA: TGTGCCAGCAGTGATCAGATCATGAACACTGAAGCTTTCTTT
CDR3: CASSDQIMNTEAFF

J: TRBJ1-5
size: NA
D: TRBD1
V: TRBV28
DNA: TGTGCCAGCAGCCCTACAGGGGTCAATCAGCCCCAGCATTTT
CDR3: CASSPTGVNQPQHF

J: TRBJ2-7
size: NA
D: TRBD1
V: TRBV7-2
DNA: TGTGCCAGCAGCATAACAGGGGGCGCTAATACAGTTGAGCAGTACTTC
CDR3: CASSITGGANTVEQYF

J: TRBJ1-1
size: NA
D: TRBD1
V: TRBV10-3
DNA: TGTGCCATCAGTGAGTCAAAGGGGACAGGGAACACTGAAGCTTTCTTT
CDR3: CAISESKGTGNTEAFF

J: TRBJ1-1
size: NA
D: TRBD1
V: TRBV5-1
DNA: TGCGCCAGCACCACCCAACAGGGGGCGCGAACTGAAGCTTTCTTT
CDR3: CASTTQQGARTEAFF

J: TRBJ1-1
size: NA
D: NA
V: TRBV21-1
DNA: TGTGCCAGCAGCGACAGGGGGTCGAACACTGAAGCTTTCTTT
CDR3: CASSDRGSNTEAFF

J: TRBJ2-7
size: NA
D: TRBD1
V: TRBV5-1
DNA: TGCGCCAGCAGCCTATTACAGGGGGCATCCTACGAGCAGTACTTC
CDR3: CASSLLQGASYEQYF

J: TRBJ2-1
size: NA
D: NA
V: TRBV10-1
DNA: TGCGCCAGCAGTGAGGGGAAAGGGCGCAATGAGCAGTTCTTC
CDR3: CASSEGKGRNEQFF

J: TRBJ2-5
size: NA
D: TRBD2
V: TRBV7-9
DNA: TGTGCCAGCAGCTTAGTGGGGGAGGGAGTGAAGACCCAGTACTTC
CDR3: CASSLVGEGVKTQYF

J: TRBJ1-2
size: few
D: NA
V: TRBV7-3
DNA: TGTGCCAGCAGCTTAAACAGGGATGAGGGCTACACCTTC
CDR3: CASSLNRDEGYTF

J: TRBJ2-1
size: NA
D: TRBD2
V: TRBV4-2
DNA: TGTGCCAGCAGCCAAGCCACCCAGGCTAGCGGGAGCTACAATGAGCAGTTCTTC
CDR3: CASSQATQASGSYNEQFF

J: TRBJ2-3
size: NA
D: NA
V: TRBV10-1
DNA: TGCGCCAGCAGTGAGTCGGGGAGACGCACAGATACGCAGTATTTT
CDR3: CASSESGRRTDTQYF

J: TRBJ2-3
size: NA
D: TRBD1
V: TRBV7-2
DNA: TGTGCCAGCAGCGACCGCACAGGGGCAGATACGCAGTATTTT
CDR3: CASSDRTGADTQYF

J: TRBJ1-5
size: NA
D: TRBD1
V: TRBV5-6
DNA: TGTGCCAGCAGCTTGGGGACAGGGGCTAACCAGCCCCAGCATTTT
CDR3: CASSLGTGANQPQHF

J: TRBJ2-1
size: NA
D: NA
V: TRBV28
DNA: TGTGCCAGCAGTTGGGGTGGGGTCCACAATGAGCAGTTCTTC
CDR3: CASSWGGVHNEQFF

J: TRBJ2-3
size: NA
D: TRBD2
V: TRBV7-9
DNA: TGTGCCAGCAGCCCCGGACTAGCGGACTTAAGCACAGATACGCAGTATTTT
CDR3: CASSPGLADLSTDTQYF

J: TRBJ2-5
size: NA
D: NA
V: TRBV5-1
DNA: TGCGCCAGCAGCTCTGGGACGGTAACCACTGAGACCCAGTACTTC
CDR3: CASSSGTVTTETQYF

J: TRBJ1-1
size: few
D: TRBD1
V: TRBV29-1
DNA: TGCAGCGTAAGGACAGGGGGCACTGAAGCTTTCTTT
CDR3: CSVRTGGTEAFF

J: TRBJ2-1
size: NA
D: TRBD2
V: TRBV10-1
DNA: TGCGCCAGCCGGACTAGCGGGACGAATGAGCAGTTCTTC
CDR3: CASRTSGTNEQFF

J: TRBJ2-2
size: NA
D: NA
V: TRBV6-5
DNA: TGTGCCAGCAGTTACACAACCGGGGAGCTGTTTTTT
CDR3: CASSYTTGELFF

J: TRBJ2-3
size: once
D: NA
V: TRBV28
DNA: TGTGCCAGCATTCAGGGTAGGCGCGCAGATACGCAGTATTTT
CDR3: CASIQGRRADTQYF

J: TRBJ2-1
size: once
D: TRBD2
V: TRBV27
DNA: TGTGCCAGCGGAACTGGACTAGCGGGAGCCAATGAGCAGTTCTTC
CDR3: CASGTGLAGANEQFF

J: TRBJ2-3
size: NA
D: NA
V: TRBV19
DNA: TGTGCCAGTAGTACAGGTCCACGCACAGATACGCAGTATTTT
CDR3: CASSTGPRTDTQYF

J: TRBJ2-7
size: NA
D: NA
V: TRBV6-6
DNA: TGTGCCAGCAGTTACATGGTATCGCGCCCCCCCTACGAGCAGTACTTC
CDR3: CASSYMVSRPPYEQYF

J: TRBJ2-2
size: NA
D: NA
V: TRBV29-1
DNA: TGCAGCGTTGGAGGCGGCACGAACACCGGGGAGCTGTTTTTT
CDR3: CSVGGGTNTGELFF

J: TRBJ2-1
size: NA
D: NA
V: TRBV7-9
DNA: TGTGCCAGCAGCTCGGAGCGGTCCCGCGGCAATGAGCAGTTCTTC
CDR3: CASSSERSRGNEQFF

J: TRBJ2-2
size: NA
D: NA
V: TRBV7-9
DNA: TGTGCCAGCATTGTCGGGACCGCGGGGTCGAACACCGGGGAGCTGTTTTTT
CDR3: CASIVGTAGSNTGELFF

J: TRBJ2-3
size: NA
D: NA
V: TRBV19
DNA: TGTGCCAGTACCTCGCTGGGGGGAGTCACAGATACGCAGTATTTT
CDR3: CASTSLGGVTDTQYF